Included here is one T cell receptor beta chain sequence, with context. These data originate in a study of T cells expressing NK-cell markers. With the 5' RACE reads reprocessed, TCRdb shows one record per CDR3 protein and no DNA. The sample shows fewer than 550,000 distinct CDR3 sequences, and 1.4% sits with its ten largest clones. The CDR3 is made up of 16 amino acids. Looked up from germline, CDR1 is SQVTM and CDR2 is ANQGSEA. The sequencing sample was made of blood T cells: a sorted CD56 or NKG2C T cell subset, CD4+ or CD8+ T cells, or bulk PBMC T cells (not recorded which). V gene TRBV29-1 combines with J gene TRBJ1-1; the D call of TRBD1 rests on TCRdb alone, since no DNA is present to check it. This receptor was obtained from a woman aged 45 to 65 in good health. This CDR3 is CSVKQRFGTMNTEAFF.